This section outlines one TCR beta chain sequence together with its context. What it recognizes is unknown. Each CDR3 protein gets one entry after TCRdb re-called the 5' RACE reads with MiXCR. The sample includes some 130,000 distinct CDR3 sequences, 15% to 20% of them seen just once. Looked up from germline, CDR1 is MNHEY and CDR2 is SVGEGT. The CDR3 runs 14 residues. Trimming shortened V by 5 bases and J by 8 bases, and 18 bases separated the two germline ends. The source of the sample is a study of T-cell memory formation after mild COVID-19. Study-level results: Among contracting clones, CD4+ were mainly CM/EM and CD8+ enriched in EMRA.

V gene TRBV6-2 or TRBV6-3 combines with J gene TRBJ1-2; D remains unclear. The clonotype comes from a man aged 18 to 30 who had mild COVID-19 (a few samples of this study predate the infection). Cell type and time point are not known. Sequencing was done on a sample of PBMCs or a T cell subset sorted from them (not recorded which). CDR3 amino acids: CASSKPGTVGGYTF. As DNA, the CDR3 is TGTGCCAGCAGTAAGCCGGGTACCGTTGGGGGCTACACCTTC.